These T cell receptor beta chains were read from a single sample in a study of CD8+CD57+ T cells in acquired aplastic anemia. TCRdb fed the reads into MiXCR, producing one record per CDR3 protein. The table records roughly 150,000 distinct CDR3 sequences, approximately 51% of them present only once. Sequenced material: sorted CD4+, CD8+, or CD8+CD57+ T cells (not recorded which) from PBMCs. The receptors come from a human donor with aplastic anemia. CDR3s include the opening cysteine and the closing phenylalanine or tryptophan. Each record gives: D gene, V gene, CDR3 protein. A D gene is named only where the DNA matches it firmly.

d_call: TRBD1
v_call: TRBV5-1
cdr3_aa: CASSFRDRASNYGYTF

d_call: TRBD1
v_call: TRBV20-1
cdr3_aa: CSARAGRGRAMYSPLHF

d_call: .
v_call: TRBV11-2
cdr3_aa: CASSLERGGDQETQYF

d_call: .
v_call: TRBV29-1
cdr3_aa: CSVESGGTDTQYF

d_call: .
v_call: TRBV19
cdr3_aa: CASRRGSNYGYTF

d_call: .
v_call: TRBV7-3
cdr3_aa: CIGGRAAYEQYF

d_call: .
v_call: TRBV20-1
cdr3_aa: CSASYYSNQPQHF

d_call: TRBD2
v_call: TRBV19
cdr3_aa: CASMRREGSDTQYF

d_call: TRBD1
v_call: TRBV25-1
cdr3_aa: CASSEWDRDRGYTF

d_call: .
v_call: TRBV2
cdr3_aa: CASSARRGNSPLHF

d_call: .
v_call: TRBV6-1
cdr3_aa: CASSGFSGNSYNEQFF

d_call: TRBD2
v_call: TRBV20-1
cdr3_aa: CSATGLAGATGETQYF

d_call: .
v_call: TRBV7-3
cdr3_aa: CASSLGGLGDTQYF

d_call: .
v_call: TRBV5-1
cdr3_aa: CASSRDGYEQYF

d_call: .
v_call: TRBV7-2
cdr3_aa: CASSPRGSSYEQYF

d_call: TRBD2
v_call: TRBV19
cdr3_aa: CASTAGGTGELFF

d_call: .
v_call: TRBV7-2
cdr3_aa: CASSSPLAREQYF

d_call: TRBD1
v_call: TRBV7-6
cdr3_aa: CASSFRQGKRGYNSPLHF

d_call: TRBD1
v_call: TRBV10-3
cdr3_aa: CAISRYLGQGLYGYTF

d_call: TRBD1
v_call: TRBV19
cdr3_aa: CASRTTGGLGSPLHF

d_call: .
v_call: TRBV10-3
cdr3_aa: CAISESYSTDTQYF

d_call: .
v_call: TRBV9
cdr3_aa: CASSVDRGPVTGELFF

d_call: TRBD1
v_call: TRBV15
cdr3_aa: CATSIDGTGGNTIYF

d_call: TRBD1
v_call: TRBV29-1
cdr3_aa: CSVRAELRTGQETQYF

d_call: .
v_call: TRBV19
cdr3_aa: CASGQTGTLNSPLHF

d_call: .
v_call: TRBV2
cdr3_aa: CASRIQDYNEQFF

d_call: .
v_call: TRBV29-1
cdr3_aa: CSVEEDGYEQYF

d_call: .
v_call: TRBV2
cdr3_aa: CASSEVPGAYNEQFF

d_call: .
v_call: TRBV24-1
cdr3_aa: CATSDWRDTDTQYF

d_call: TRBD1
v_call: TRBV4-1
cdr3_aa: CASSPGSRQGNTEAFF

d_call: TRBD1
v_call: TRBV20-1
cdr3_aa: CSARAGQGGGYTF

d_call: TRBD1
v_call: TRBV6-1
cdr3_aa: CASRGTGEKSPLHF